This entry describes one TCR beta chain. There is no known antigen for this receptor. Nothing much larger sits one base from this clone, and base qualities are not available. These data belong to a study of lymphopenia after photon versus proton radiotherapy (dated by TCRdb to the late 2010s). At the level of the whole study: The immunological effects of photon versus proton radiation therapy were compared in patients with gastrointestinal tumors who developed high-grade lymphopenia. The roughly 18 patients in the cohort had gastrointestinal tumors, were treated with either photon or proton therapy, and subsequently developed lymphopenia. The study was designed to characterize how the impact on the immune system differs between the two radiation modalities.

The CDR3, from cysteine to phenylalanine, totals 15 residues. The entry retains the CDR3 DNA only, 45 bases that are in frame from base 1. V ends up 3 bases short and J 1 base short, with an unmatched junction base count of 3. The germline V gene (reference sequence) yields LNHDA for CDR1 and SQIVND for CDR2. Overall study outcomes, separate from this receptor: After the lymphocyte count nadir, oligoclonal expansion, especially of CD8+ Temra cells, was observed in photon-treated repertoires, and the drop in diversity was driven by this expansion. Relative stability during treatment was observed in proton-treated patients, whereas loss of naive T cells and TCR diversity and gain of effector/memory populations were observed in photon-treated patients. The authors looked at the survival association only in patients who died, and they framed better survival with proton therapy as a possibility rather than a demonstrated result. Among patients across the cohort who died, overall survival time showed an inverse correlation with a larger post-nadir drop in TCR diversity.

The protocol used for the library was the immunoSEQ multiplex PCR assay. T cell repertoires were profiled by deep sequencing of rearranged TCR beta loci, alongside multiparametric flow cytometry. As stored in TCRdb, this immuneACCESS dataset retains in-frame rearrangements with V and J assigned. A fraction of the clones does not appear; measured against another copy, unresolved V genes explain less than half of the discrepancy, and the remainder lacks a known reason. The table for this sample lists 60,000 or so clones; about 90% of them were counted only once. Together, the top ten hold roughly 2.1% of the sample.

This sample comprised peripheral blood, obtained from a patient treated with photon-based radiotherapy. The rearranged chain carries TRBV19 and TRBJ2-7, with 10 junctional bases fitting TRBD1. The TCR originated in a man aged 40-49 years with gastric cancer. The encoded CDR3 is CASSIAGQGSYEQYF. The sequenced DNA: TGTGCCAGTAGTATCGCGGGACAGGGGTCCTACGAGCAGTACTTC.